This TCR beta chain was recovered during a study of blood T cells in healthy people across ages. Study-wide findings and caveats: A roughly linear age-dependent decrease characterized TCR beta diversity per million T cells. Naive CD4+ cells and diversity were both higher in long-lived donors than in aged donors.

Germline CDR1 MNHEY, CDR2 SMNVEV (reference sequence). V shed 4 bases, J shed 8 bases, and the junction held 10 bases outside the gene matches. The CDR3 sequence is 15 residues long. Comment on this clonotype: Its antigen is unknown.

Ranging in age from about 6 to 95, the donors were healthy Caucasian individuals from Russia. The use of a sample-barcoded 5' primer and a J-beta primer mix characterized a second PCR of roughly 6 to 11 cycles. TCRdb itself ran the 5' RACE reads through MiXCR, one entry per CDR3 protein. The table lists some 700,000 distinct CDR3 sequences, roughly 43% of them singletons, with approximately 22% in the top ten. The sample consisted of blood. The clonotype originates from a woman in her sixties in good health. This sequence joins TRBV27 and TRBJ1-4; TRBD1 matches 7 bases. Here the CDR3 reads CASSSEGAWGEKLFF. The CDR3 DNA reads TGTGCCAGCAGTTCGGAGGGGGCATGGGGAGAAAAACTGTTTTTT.